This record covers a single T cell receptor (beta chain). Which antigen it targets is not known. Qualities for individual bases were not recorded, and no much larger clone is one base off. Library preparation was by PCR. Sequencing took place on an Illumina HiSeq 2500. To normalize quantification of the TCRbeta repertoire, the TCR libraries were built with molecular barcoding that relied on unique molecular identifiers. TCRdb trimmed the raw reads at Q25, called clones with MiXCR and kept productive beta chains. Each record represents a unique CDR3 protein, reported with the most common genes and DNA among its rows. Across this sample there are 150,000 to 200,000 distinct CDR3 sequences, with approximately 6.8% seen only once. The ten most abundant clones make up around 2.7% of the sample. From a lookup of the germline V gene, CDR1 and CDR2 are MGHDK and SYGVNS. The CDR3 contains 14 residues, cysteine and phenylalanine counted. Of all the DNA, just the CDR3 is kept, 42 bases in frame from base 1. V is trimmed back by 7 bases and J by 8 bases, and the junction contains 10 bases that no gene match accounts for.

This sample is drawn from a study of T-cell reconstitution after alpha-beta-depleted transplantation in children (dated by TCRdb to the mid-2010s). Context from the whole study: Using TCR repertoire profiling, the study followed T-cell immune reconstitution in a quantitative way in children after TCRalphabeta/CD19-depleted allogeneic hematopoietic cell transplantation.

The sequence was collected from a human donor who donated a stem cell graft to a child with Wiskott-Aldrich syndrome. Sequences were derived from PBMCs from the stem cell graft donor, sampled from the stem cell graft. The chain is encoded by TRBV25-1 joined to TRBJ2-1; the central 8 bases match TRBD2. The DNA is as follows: TGTGCCAGCATGAGCAGCGGGGGTTGGTATGAGCAGTTCTTC. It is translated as CASMSSGGWYEQFF.